Given below is one TCR beta chain in context. V shed 0 bases and J 2 bases; nucleotides not matched to a gene: 4. CDR3 size: 17 residues. From germline, CDR1 is ENHRY and CDR2 SYGVKD. TCRdb independently ran MiXCR on the 5' RACE reads; one entry per CDR3 protein. The sample contains under 55,000 distinct CDR3 sequences, 6.8% of which appear only once. This sample was taken from a study of T cells after yellow fever vaccination. Overall study results and limits: Clones that expanded after primary vaccination mostly reappeared after the booster (96% CD4, 70% to 90% CD8). Contamination of FACS-sorted repertoires by abundant clonotypes from the bulk population could occur.

The TCR was taken from a man aged 25-45 years who received the YFV17D yellow fever vaccine. Here the sequenced sample was CD8+ T cells not binding an NS4B(214-222) dextramer, sorted from PBMCs, taken 45 days after the yellow fever booster vaccination. The chain links TRBV10-3 to TRBJ2-7; 13 bases are shared with TRBD2. The CDR3 protein is CAISESQTSGGPYEQYF. CDR3 DNA sequence: TGTGCCATCAGTGAGTCGCAGACTAGCGGGGGGCCCTACGAGCAGTACTTC.